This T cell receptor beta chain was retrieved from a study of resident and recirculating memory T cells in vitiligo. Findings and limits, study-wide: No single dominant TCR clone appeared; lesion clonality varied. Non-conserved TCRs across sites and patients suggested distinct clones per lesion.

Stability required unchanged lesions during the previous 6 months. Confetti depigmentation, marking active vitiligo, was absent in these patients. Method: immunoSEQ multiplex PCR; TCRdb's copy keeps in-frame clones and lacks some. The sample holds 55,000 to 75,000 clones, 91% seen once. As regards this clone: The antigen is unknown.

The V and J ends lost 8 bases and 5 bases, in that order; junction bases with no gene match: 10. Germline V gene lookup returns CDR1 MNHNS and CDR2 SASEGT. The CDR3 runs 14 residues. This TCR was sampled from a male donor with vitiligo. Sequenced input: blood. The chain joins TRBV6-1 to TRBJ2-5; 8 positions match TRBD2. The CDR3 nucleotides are TGTGCCAGCGGGGCCAGCGGGGGCGCGGAGACCCAGTACTTC. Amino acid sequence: CASGASGGAETQYF.